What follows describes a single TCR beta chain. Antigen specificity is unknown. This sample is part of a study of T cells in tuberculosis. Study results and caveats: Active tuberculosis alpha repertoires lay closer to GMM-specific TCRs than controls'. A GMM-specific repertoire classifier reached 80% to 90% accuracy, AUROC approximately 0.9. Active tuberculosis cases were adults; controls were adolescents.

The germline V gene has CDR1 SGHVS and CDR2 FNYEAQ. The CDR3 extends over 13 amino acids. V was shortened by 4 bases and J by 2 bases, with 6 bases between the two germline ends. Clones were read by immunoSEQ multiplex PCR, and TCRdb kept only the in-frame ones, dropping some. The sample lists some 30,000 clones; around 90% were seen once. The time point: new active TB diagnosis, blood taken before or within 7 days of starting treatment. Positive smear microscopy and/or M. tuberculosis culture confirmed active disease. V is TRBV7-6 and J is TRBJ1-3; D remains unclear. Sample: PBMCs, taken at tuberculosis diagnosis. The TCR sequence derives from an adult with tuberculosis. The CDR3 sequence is CASSSLAGNTIYF. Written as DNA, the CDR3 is TGTGCCAGCAGCTCTCTCGCTGGAAACACCATATATTTT.